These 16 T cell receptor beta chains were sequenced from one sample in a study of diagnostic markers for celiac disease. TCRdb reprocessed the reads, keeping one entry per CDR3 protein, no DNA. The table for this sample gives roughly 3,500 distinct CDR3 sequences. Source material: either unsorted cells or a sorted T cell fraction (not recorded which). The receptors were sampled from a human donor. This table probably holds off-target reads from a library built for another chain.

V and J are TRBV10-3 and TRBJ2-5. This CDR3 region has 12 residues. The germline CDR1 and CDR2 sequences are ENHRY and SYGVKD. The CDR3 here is CAISALAETQYF.

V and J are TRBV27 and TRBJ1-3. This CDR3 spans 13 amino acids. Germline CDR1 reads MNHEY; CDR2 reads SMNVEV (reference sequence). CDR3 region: CASRSFSGNTIYF.

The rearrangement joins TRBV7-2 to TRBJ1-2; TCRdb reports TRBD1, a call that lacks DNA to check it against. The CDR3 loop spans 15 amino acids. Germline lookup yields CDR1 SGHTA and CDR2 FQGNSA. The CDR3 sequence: CASSSRTGLNYGYTF.

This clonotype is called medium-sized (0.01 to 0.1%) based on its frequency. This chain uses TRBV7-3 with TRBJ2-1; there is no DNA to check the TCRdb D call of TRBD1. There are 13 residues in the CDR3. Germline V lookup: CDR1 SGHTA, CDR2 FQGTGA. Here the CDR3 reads CASSPEWGTIPFF.

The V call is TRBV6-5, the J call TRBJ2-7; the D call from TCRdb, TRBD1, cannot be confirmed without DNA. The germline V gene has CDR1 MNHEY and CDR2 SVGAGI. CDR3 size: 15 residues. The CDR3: CASSPGSYAPYEQYF.

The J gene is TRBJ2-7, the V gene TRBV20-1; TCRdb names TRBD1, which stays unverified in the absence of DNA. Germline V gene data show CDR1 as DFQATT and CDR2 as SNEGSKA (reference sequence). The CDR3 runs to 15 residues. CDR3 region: CSVQNAGGETYEQYF.

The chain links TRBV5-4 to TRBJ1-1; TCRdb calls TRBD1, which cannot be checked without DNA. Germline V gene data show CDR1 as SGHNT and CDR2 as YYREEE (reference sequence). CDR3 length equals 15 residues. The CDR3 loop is CASSDRRGGNTEAFF.

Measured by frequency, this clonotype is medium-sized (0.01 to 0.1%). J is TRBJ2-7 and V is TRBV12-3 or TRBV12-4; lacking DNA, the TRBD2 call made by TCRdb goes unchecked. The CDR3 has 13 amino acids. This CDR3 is CASSPGSIYEQYF.

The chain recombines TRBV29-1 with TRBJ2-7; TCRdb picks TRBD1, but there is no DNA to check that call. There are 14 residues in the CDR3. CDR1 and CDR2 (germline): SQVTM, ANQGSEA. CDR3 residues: CSASQGIGGYEQYF.

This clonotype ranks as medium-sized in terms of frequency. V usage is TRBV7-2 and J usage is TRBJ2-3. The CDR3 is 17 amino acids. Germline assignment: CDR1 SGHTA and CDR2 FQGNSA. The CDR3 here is CASSLARLAGSTDTQYF.

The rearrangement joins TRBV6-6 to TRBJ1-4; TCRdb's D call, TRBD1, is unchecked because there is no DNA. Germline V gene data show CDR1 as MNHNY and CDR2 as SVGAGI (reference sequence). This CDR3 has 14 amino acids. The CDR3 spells CASSDRGYGEKLFF.

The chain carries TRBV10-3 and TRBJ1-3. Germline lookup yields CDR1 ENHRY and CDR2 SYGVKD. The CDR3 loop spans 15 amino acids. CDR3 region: CAIRADGYSGNTIYF.

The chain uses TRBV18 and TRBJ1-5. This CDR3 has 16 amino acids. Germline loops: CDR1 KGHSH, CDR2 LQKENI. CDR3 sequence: CASSQTGGWGNQPQHF.

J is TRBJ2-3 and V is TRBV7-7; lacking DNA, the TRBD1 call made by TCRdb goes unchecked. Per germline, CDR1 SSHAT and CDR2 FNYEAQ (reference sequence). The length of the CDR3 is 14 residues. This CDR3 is CASSPRGKTDTQYF.

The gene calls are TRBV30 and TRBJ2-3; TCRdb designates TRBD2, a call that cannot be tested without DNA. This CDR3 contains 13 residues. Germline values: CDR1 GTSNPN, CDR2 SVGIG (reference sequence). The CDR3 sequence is CAWSVRRADTQYF.

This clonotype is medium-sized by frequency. The CDR3 reads CASSGTGSYEQYF. J is TRBJ2-7 and V is TRBV6-6; without DNA, the TCRdb call of TRBD1 cannot be checked. Germline V gene lookup returns CDR1 MNHNY and CDR2 SVGAGI (reference sequence). The CDR3 has 13 amino acids.